A selection of T cell receptor beta chains follows, all from one sample in a study of shared clonotypes between healthy human individuals. This table comes from immunoSEQ multiplex PCR, and its TCRdb copy is limited to in-frame clones, with some not included. This repertoire shows about 110,000 clones, around 68% found once; its top ten account for roughly 22%. The sample was memory CD8+ T cells sorted from blood. Every receptor here comes from a young woman in good health. CDR3s include the opening cysteine and the closing phenylalanine or tryptophan. The D gene is left open where the match is weak. Rows may omit the clone size; those that give it use once, few, many or a size class.

TRBV28	.	TRBD1	TRBJ1-5	TGTGCCAGCAGTGGGACAGGGGGCTCAGGCCGAGCTACTCAGCCCCAGCATTTT	CASSGTGGSGRATQPQHF
TRBV13	.	TRBD2	TRBJ2-1	TGTGCCAGCAGGCGGACTAGCGGGCGTCTCTACAATGAGCAGTTCTTC	CASRRTSGRLYNEQFF
TRBV19	many	.	TRBJ1-5	TGTGCCAGTGGGGCAGAGGGCCAGCCCCAGCATTTT	CASGAEGQPQHF
TRBV28	.	.	TRBJ1-5	TGTGCCAGCAGCATGACAGGTCCGGGACCACTATTCAATCAGCCCCAGCATTTT	CASSMTGPGPLFNQPQHF
TRBV18	.	.	TRBJ1-2	TGTGCCAGCTCACCACACCGGCCCCCCTATGGCTACACCTTC	CASSPHRPPYGYTF
TRBV6-1	once	.	TRBJ2-7	TGTGCCAGCAGTAGCCAGGGACTGGGAGAGAGGTTGCAGTACTTC	CASSSQGLGERLQYF
TRBV18	once	TRBD1	TRBJ1-2	TGTGCCAGCTCATCGGACAGGGGGACAACCAGCTCTAACTATGGCTACACCTTC	CASSSDRGTTSSNYGYTF
TRBV27	.	.	TRBJ2-5	TGTGCCAGCAGTACCCACGTGGGGGGCCGAGAGACCCAGTACTTC	CASSTHVGGRETQYF
TRBV7-8	.	.	TRBJ2-6	TGTGCCAGCAGCTTGTTAACTCCCGCTGGGGCCAACGTCCTGACTTTC	CASSLLTPAGANVLTF
TRBV29-1	.	.	TRBJ2-1	TGCAGCGTTAGGTCGAAGAATTACAATGAGCAGTTCTTC	CSVRSKNYNEQFF
TRBV6-6	.	.	TRBJ1-5	.	CASSSSTGHSNQPQHF